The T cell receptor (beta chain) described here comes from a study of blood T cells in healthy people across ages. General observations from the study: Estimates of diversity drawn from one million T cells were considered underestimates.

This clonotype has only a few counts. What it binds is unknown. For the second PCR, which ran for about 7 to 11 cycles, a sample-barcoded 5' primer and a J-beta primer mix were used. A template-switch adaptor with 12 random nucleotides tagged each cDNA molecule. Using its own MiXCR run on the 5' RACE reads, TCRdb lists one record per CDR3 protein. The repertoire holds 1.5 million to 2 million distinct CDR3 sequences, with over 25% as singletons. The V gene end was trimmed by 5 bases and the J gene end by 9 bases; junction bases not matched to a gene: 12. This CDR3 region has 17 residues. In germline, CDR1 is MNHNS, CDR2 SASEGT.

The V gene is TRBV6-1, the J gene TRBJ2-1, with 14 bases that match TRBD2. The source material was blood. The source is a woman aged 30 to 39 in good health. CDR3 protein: CASSRGLAGARSGEQFF. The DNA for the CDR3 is TGTGCCAGCAGTCGGGGACTAGCGGGAGCTCGGTCCGGTGAGCAGTTCTTC.